The 14 T cell receptor beta chains in this list originate from one sample, sequenced in a study of T cells in Graves' hyperthyroidism and ophthalmopathy. TCR beta CDR3 regions were amplified from RNA transcripts. Researchers ran a first-round RT-PCR on the TCR CDR3 using the HTBI primer set. TCRdb redid the calling of the multiplex PCR reads with MiXCR, one entry per CDR3 protein. The sample carries hundreds of thousands of distinct CDR3 sequences, about 15% recorded once. Sequencing was done on a sample of blood. The receptor source for this set is a woman aged 18-35 years with Graves' hyperthyroidism.

The rearrangement uses TRBV7-6 and TRBJ2-3; 9 bases line up with TRBD1. This CDR3 contains 17 residues. CDR1 is SGHVS and CDR2 is FNYEAQ in the germline V gene. V gave up 5 bases and J gave up 2 bases; unmatched junction bases: 11. The CDR3: CASSPYPGTGYTDTQYF. The CDR3 coding sequence is TGTGCCAGCAGCCCCTACCCCGGGACAGGGTACACAGATACGCAGTATTTT.

This clonotype was counted many times. CDR3: CASSFPLGDEQYF. The CDR3 DNA follows: TGTGCCAGCAGCTTCCCCTTGGGGGACGAGCAGTACTTC. The J gene is TRBJ2-7, the V gene TRBV7-9, with D possibly being TRBD1 or TRBD2 (5 bases each). This CDR3 is 13 amino acids long. Per germline, CDR1 SEHNR and CDR2 FQNEAQ (reference sequence). Trimming shortened V by 3 bases and J by 5 bases, and 11 bases separated the two germline ends.

The V gene is TRBV7-8, the J gene TRBJ2-3; 14 positions match TRBD2. The CDR3 is 16 residues long. With 5 bases clipped from V and 5 bases from J, the junction kept 6 bases outside the gene matches. Germline CDR1 reads SGHVS; CDR2 reads FQNEAQ. This CDR3 is CASSPRLAGGKDTQYF. The CDR3 nucleotides are TGTGCCAGCAGCCCCCGACTAGCGGGGGGGAAAGATACGCAGTATTTT.

The V gene is TRBV18, the J gene TRBJ2-7; 13 nucleotides match TRBD2. Germline V gene data show CDR1 as KGHSH and CDR2 as LQKENI. This CDR3 spans 17 amino acids. Trimming at V came to 4 bases and at J to 3 bases, leaving 9 bases not matched to a gene. CDR3 nucleotides: TGTGCCAGCTCACAGGGGACTAGCGGGATCTCCCTCTACGAGCAGTACTTC. Its translation is CASSQGTSGISLYEQYF. Complete variable domain (other parts from reference TRBV18 and TRBJ2-7): NAGVMQNPRHLVRRRGQEARLRCSPMKGHSHVYWYRQLPEEGLKFMVYLQKENIIDESGMPKERFSAEFPKEGPSILRIQQVVRGDSAAYFCASSQGTSGISLYEQYFGPGTRLTVT.

The chain employs TRBV9 and TRBJ2-7; TRBD1 is a possible D gene (5 bases). CDR3 length: 15 residues. Trimming stripped 0 bases from V and 5 bases from J, with 15 bases between. The germline CDR1 and CDR2 sequences are SGDLS and YYNGEE. The CDR3 sequence: CASSVEGVPVDEQYF. CDR3 nucleotides: TGTGCCAGCAGCGTAGAAGGGGTCCCCGTCGACGAGCAGTACTTC. Full variable domain (outside the CDR3, taken from reference TRBV9 and TRBJ2-7): DSGVTQTPKHLITATGQRVTLRCSPRSGDLSVYWYQQSLDQGLQFLIQYYNGEERAKGNILERFSAQQFPDLHSELNLSSLELGDSALYFCASSVEGVPVDEQYFGPGTRLTVT.

This clonotype was found many times. This rearrangement joins TRBV18 to TRBJ1-1; tentatively, D is TRBD1 (5 bases). The V end was cut by 5 bases, the J end by 3 bases, with 10 bases between. This CDR3 has 13 amino acids. Germline CDR1 reads KGHSH; CDR2 reads LQKENI. CDR3 sequence reads: CASSNRYDTEAFF. CDR3 nucleotides: TGTGCCAGCTCAAACAGGTATGACACTGAAGCTTTCTTT.

V is TRBV7-2 and J is TRBJ2-2, with TRBD1 matching over 10 bases. The CDR3 runs 15 residues. V lost 5 bases, J lost 6 bases, and 6 bases stayed unmatched. Per the germline V gene, CDR1 is SGHTA and CDR2 is FQGNSA. The CDR3 region is CASSATGTGAGELFF. In DNA, the CDR3 is TGTGCCAGCAGCGCGACCGGGACAGGGGCCGGGGAGCTGTTTTTT.

The rearrangement links TRBV3-1 to TRBJ1-1; D unclear. The germline V and J ends were trimmed by 3 bases and 7 bases, with 6 bases remaining between them. Germline CDR1 and CDR2: LGHDT and YNNKEL (reference sequence). CDR3 length: 11 amino acids. CDR3 DNA: TGTGCCAGCAGCCATGGAGGTGAAGCTTTCTTT. Its protein is CASSHGGEAFF.

This clonotype was counted many times. The rearrangement uses TRBV20-1 and TRBJ1-4; D is unclear. Germline V gene sequence: CDR1 DFQATT, CDR2 SNEGSKA (reference sequence). V was shortened by 5 bases and J by 0 bases, with 16 bases between the two germline ends. The CDR3 is 16 residues long. The CDR3 DNA reads as TGCAGTGCTGAAAGGGCCCCGCTGTCAACTAATGAAAAACTGTTTTTT. Its protein is CSAERAPLSTNEKLFF.

Many counts were recorded for this clonotype. V gene TRBV11-2 combines with J gene TRBJ2-7; no clear D gene. Trimming shortened V by 5 bases and J by 4 bases, and 24 bases separated the two germline ends. From germline, CDR1 is SGHAT and CDR2 FQNNGV. The CDR3 extends over 17 amino acids. This CDR3 is CASSPRVASGTRYEQYF. CDR3 coding DNA: TGTGCCAGCAGCCCTCGGGTCGCCTCAGGTACACGGTACGAGCAGTACTTC.

This clonotype was counted ten times or more. This chain connects TRBV12-5 to TRBJ2-6; no firm D call. V gave up 5 bases and J gave up 1 base, with 3 bases separating them. The CDR3 has 13 residues. Per the germline V gene, CDR1 is LGHNT and CDR2 is FRNRAP. The CDR3 is CASGPSGANVLTF. The CDR3 DNA sequence: TGTGCTAGTGGTCCGTCTGGGGCCAACGTCCTGACTTTC.

This clonotype was recorded a few times. The chain recombines TRBV12-3 or TRBV12-4 with TRBJ2-1; a possible D gene is TRBD2 (6 bases). Trimming shortened V by 8 bases and J by 5 bases, and 22 bases separated the two germline ends. CDR3 size: 16 residues. The DNA for the CDR3 is TGTGCCAGCGTCTTATCGGCGGAGGGCAGTCACAATGAGCAGTTCTTC. Its protein is CASVLSAEGSHNEQFF.

This clonotype showed up just a few times. The gene calls are TRBV20-1 and TRBJ2-1; D gene unclear. The germline V and J ends were trimmed by 0 bases and 10 bases, with 10 bases remaining between them. The CDR3 contains 12 residues. Germline loops: CDR1 DFQATT, CDR2 SNEGSKA (reference sequence). DNA for the CDR3: TGCAGTGCTAGAGATGGGCGAGCCGAGCAGTTCTTC. This codes for CSARDGRAEQFF.

V is TRBV24-1 and J is TRBJ2-6; TRBD1 matches at 8 bases. Germline assignment: CDR1 KGHDR and CDR2 SFDVKD. The junction had 8 bases not matched to a gene; V was cut back by 5 bases and J by 0 bases. This CDR3 region has 18 residues. The CDR3 loop is CATSGRDRTDSGANVLTF. The CDR3 coding sequence is TGTGCCACCAGTGGCCGGGACAGGACCGACTCTGGGGCCAACGTCCTGACTTTC.